The clone carrying this T cell receptor (beta chain) was seen more than once but under ten times. Its specificity is not known. This sample was included in a study of cytomegalovirus exposure and HLA in healthy donors. Findings of the study overall: Earlier findings revealed that most TCR beta V segments proved productive either about 87% or about 30% of the time. A missense DCLRE1C variant was associated with V- and J-gene trimming of TCR beta chains in a later analysis, and an independent cohort replicated the association. About 180 TCR beta chains were listed as cytomegalovirus-associated.

Germline CDR1 and CDR2: GTSNPN and SVGIG (reference sequence). Trimming cost V 1 base and J 11 bases, with 11 bases left between them. The CDR3 has 11 amino acids. Researchers ran the PCR with 60 Vbeta and 13 Jbeta primers. Data came from immunoSEQ multiplex PCR; TCRdb stores just in-frame clones and leaves some out. The sample shows roughly 140,000 clones, about 80% of them seen only once. What was sequenced was PBMCs. The sequence derives from a woman in her fifties or sixties in good health and CMV-seropositive. V usage is TRBV30 and J usage is TRBJ1-1, with D perhaps TRBD1 (6 bases). CDR3 protein: CAWSDRERAFF. The CDR3 DNA reads TGTGCCTGGAGTGACAGGGAAAGGGCTTTCTTT.